The rows below give T cell receptor beta chains drawn from one sample of a study of T cell responses to AZD1222 COVID-19 vaccine. TCRdb keeps only in-frame clones here, not all; method: immunoSEQ multiplex PCR. The sample holds roughly 120,000 clones; roughly nine tenths are singletons and the top ten take approximately 9.3%. The specimen was peripheral blood, collected on day 0 of AZD1222 vaccination. These receptors originate from an adult in good health. Each CDR3 is given without its conserved first and last residue. For some rows the clone size is stated as once, few or many, or as a class when expanded; others skip it.

cdr3_aa v_call clone_size j_call
ASSGQYSNQPQH TRBV19 - TRBJ1-5
ASSLGPGKTGNTIY TRBV7-6 - TRBJ1-3
ASTRDRDTYEQY TRBV2 - TRBJ2-7
ASSLQEYYGYT TRBV19 - TRBJ1-2
ASSTFPSGLSYEQY TRBV21-1 few TRBJ2-7
ATVSGPGGSHEQY TRBV5-8 - TRBJ2-7
ASKSSYSNQPQH TRBV6-6 - TRBJ1-5
ASSLAGGRYEQY TRBV7-6 - TRBJ2-7
ASSQVIGELGSQH TRBV4-1 - TRBJ1-5
ASTPGGTEAF TRBV6-2/TRBV6-3 once TRBJ1-1
ASSVAGSSSGNTIY TRBV5-8 - TRBJ1-3
ASSPRQGPGETQY TRBV7-9 - TRBJ2-5
ASSPGSQGAPQSHT TRBV18 - TRBJ1-2
ASSRGAERDTEAF TRBV19 - TRBJ1-1
SVGGTGEAVDEQY TRBV29-1 - TRBJ2-7
ASSLATTGELF TRBV6-5 - TRBJ2-2
ASSTRTGTNNRPQH TRBV9 once TRBJ1-5
ASSYRQGDYGYT TRBV7-2 - TRBJ1-2
ASTSSAGGEQY TRBV2 - TRBJ2-7
ASSLGGYNEQF TRBV5-6 - TRBJ2-1
ASSSPQGIGNSPLH TRBV5-6 - TRBJ1-6
ASTLAGTVNSPLH TRBV6-5 - TRBJ1-6
AWSVLGKVNYGYT TRBV30 - TRBJ1-2
ASSLSMYRGQIGNQPQH TRBV5-1 - TRBJ1-5
ASSVGGNTGELF TRBV9 - TRBJ2-2
ASRPLAGDTGELF TRBV11-2 - TRBJ2-2
ASSSRRSATNEKLF TRBV6-5 - TRBJ1-4
ASSQIIPGQGTYEQY TRBV19 once TRBJ2-7
ASSERQGNNKLF TRBV2 - TRBJ1-4
ASSSSGTEFFNTDTQY TRBV21-1 - TRBJ2-3
AIGRGTEAF TRBV10-3 - TRBJ1-1
ASSPHGTGSSGANVLT TRBV7-6 - TRBJ2-6
ASSTGTSGHTDTQY TRBV5-4 - TRBJ2-3
ASSGQGRTSGRPDEQF TRBV28 - TRBJ2-1
ASSLAGGSGNTIY TRBV6-5 - TRBJ1-3
ASSPRGQGPSGNQPQH TRBV7-2 once TRBJ1-5
AWEGPTDTQY TRBV30 - TRBJ2-3
ASSDGRDLEAF TRBV5-1 - TRBJ1-1
ASSRQTHYGYT TRBV3-1/TRBV3-2 - TRBJ1-2
ATSEGGDANTGELF TRBV24-1 - TRBJ2-2
ASSPLGGQTLYGYT TRBV7-2 - TRBJ1-2
SAKTGVTEAF TRBV29-1 - TRBJ1-1
ASRWGRSTDTQY TRBV6-5 - TRBJ2-3
ASTDHRLADTDTQY TRBV16 - TRBJ2-3
ASSQAVFSHEQY TRBV3-1/TRBV3-2 - TRBJ2-7
ATSEGLAGVAYNEQF TRBV24-1 - TRBJ2-1
ASSQPGTGAYEQY TRBV3-1/TRBV3-2 - TRBJ2-7
ASTVDPVSPGANVLT TRBV4-1 - TRBJ2-6
ASSPQGDTQY TRBV3-1/TRBV3-2 once TRBJ2-3
ASSEVGDSQPQH TRBV6-1 - TRBJ1-5
ASSSLQGARQPQH TRBV28 - TRBJ1-5
ASTSRVYGYT TRBV6-5 - TRBJ1-2
ASSQPGQSLDYGYT TRBV4-1 - TRBJ1-2